This T cell receptor beta chain derives from a study of CD8 T cells in Susac syndrome. Study-level results: The study admitted that it had a relatively small number of individuals in its TCR sequencing and HLA analysis.

Reverse transcription of roughly 0.5 to 1 ug RNA was carried out with random hexamers. Via MiXCR, TCRdb re-called the immunoSEQ multiplex PCR reads, giving one row per CDR3 protein. The sample records tens of thousands of distinct CDR3 sequences, roughly 93% being singletons. As regards this clonotype: What it recognizes is unknown.

Deletions cut 2 bases from V and 1 base from J, with 8 bases between. This CDR3 contains 13 residues. CDR1 and CDR2 from the germline V gene are DFQATT and SNEGSKA (reference sequence). The sequenced sample was CD8+ T cells from PBMCs. This rearrangement joins TRBV20-1 to TRBJ1-1, with D possibly being TRBD1 (5 bases). The receptor's source is a human donor in good health. The CDR3 loop is CSARPTGNTEAFF. CDR3 DNA sequence: TGCAGTGCTAGACCTACAGGGAACACTGAAGCTTTCTTT.